This T cell receptor beta chain was recorded in a study of T cells in Graves' hyperthyroidism and ophthalmopathy. V lost 5 bases, J lost 6 bases, and 10 bases stayed unmatched. The CDR3 totals 15 residues. Germline V gene lookup returns CDR1 SGHDN and CDR2 FVKESK. Authors of the study amplified TCR beta CDR3 regions from RNA transcripts. Carried out on the TCR CDR3, a first-round RT-PCR used the HTBI primer set. TCRdb itself ran the multiplex PCR reads through MiXCR, one entry per CDR3 protein. The table lists about 400,000 distinct CDR3 sequences, 13% to 15% of them singletons, with around 20% in the top ten. This clonotype has only a few counts.

The chain has TRBV14 and TRBJ2-1, with 7 bases lining up with TRBD1. This sequence was found in a woman under 40 with Graves' ophthalmopathy. The specimen sequenced was blood. Written as DNA, the CDR3 is TGTGCCAGCAGCTTCGACAGGGAACGAGGCAATGAGCAGTTCTTC. Translated: CASSFDRERGNEQFF.